The rows below give T cell receptor beta chains drawn from one sample of a study of blood T cell repertoires in COVID-19. Profiled with immunoSEQ multiplex PCR; TCRdb holds only in-frame clones, not every one. The sample consists of roughly 150,000 clones, roughly 91% of them appearing once. Sample: peripheral blood. Receptor source: a man younger than 30 with COVID-19, enrolled during active disease. The CDR3 runs from the conserved cysteine through the conserved F or W. A D gene is named only where the DNA matches it firmly. A clone size is listed for some rows: how often the clone was seen (once, few, many), or a class if it is expanded.

V gene	J gene	D gene	clone size	CDR3 protein	CDR3 DNA
TRBV18	TRBJ2-7	TRBD2	-	CASSLRTSGDYEQYF	TGTGCCAGCTCACTCCGGACTAGCGGGGACTACGAGCAGTACTTC
TRBV28	TRBJ2-7	-	-	CASNSRWYEQYF	TGTGCCAGCAATAGCCGATGGTACGAGCAGTACTTC
TRBV18	TRBJ1-3	-	-	CASSPTGGENTIYF	TGTGCCAGCTCACCCACCGGGGGAGAAAACACCATATATTTT
TRBV5-6	TRBJ2-7	-	-	CASSLAPLPYEQYF	TGTGCCAGCAGCTTGGCGCCCCTACCCTACGAGCAGTACTTC
TRBV7-2	TRBJ1-3	-	once	CASSLLGSVGNTIYF	TGTGCCAGCAGCTTACTAGGTTCAGTTGGAAACACCATATATTTT
TRBV7-6	TRBJ2-7	-	-	CASSLGPGVRYEQYF	TGTGCCAGCAGCTTAGGGCCAGGGGTTAGGTACGAGCAGTACTTC
TRBV15	TRBJ1-5	-	-	CATSRDAGAGQPQHF	TGTGCCACCAGCAGAGATGCGGGGGCGGGTCAGCCCCAGCATTTT
TRBV9	TRBJ2-7	TRBD1	-	CASSVGGTGRPEQYF	TGTGCCAGCAGCGTAGGAGGGACAGGGAGGCCCGAGCAGTACTTC
TRBV19	TRBJ1-5	-	-	CASGGARVGYQPQHF	TGTGCCAGTGGCGGGGCAAGGGTCGGGTATCAGCCCCAGCATTTT
TRBV9	TRBJ2-7	-	-	CASSVAGAPYEQYF	TGTGCCAGCAGCGTAGCAGGGGCTCCCTACGAGCAGTACTTC
TRBV29-1	TRBJ2-7	TRBD1	-	CSGKGTGREQYF	TGCAGCGGAAAGGGGACAGGGCGCGAGCAGTACTTC
TRBV6-5	TRBJ2-7	TRBD1	-	CASSYSKRTGSNEQYF	TGTGCCAGCAGTTACTCGAAACGGACAGGGAGCAACGAGCAGTACTTC
TRBV7-2	TRBJ2-3	-	-	CASSLVAADTQYF	TGTGCCAGCAGCTTAGTAGCGGCAGATACGCAGTATTTT
TRBV9	TRBJ2-7	TRBD1	few	CASSESSGGEQYF	TGTGCCAGCAGCGAGAGTTCAGGGGGCGAGCAGTACTTC
TRBV30	TRBJ1-1	-	-	CAWKLRGGTEAFF	TGTGCCTGGAAACTCCGGGGTGGAACTGAAGCTTTCTTT
TRBV24-1	TRBJ1-5	-	-	CATSRPGDNQPQHF	TGTGCCACCAGTCGGCCAGGGGACAATCAGCCCCAGCATTTT
TRBV30	TRBJ1-2	-	-	CAWSVLGRGYGYTF	TGTGCCTGGAGTGTACTGGGACGGGGGTATGGCTACACCTTC
TRBV13	TRBJ2-2	-	-	CASSLGRSLSNTGELFF	TGTGCCAGCAGCTTAGGTCGTAGCCTTTCGAACACCGGGGAGCTGTTTTTT
TRBV10-2	TRBJ2-7	TRBD2	-	CASSQLTSGSSYEQYF	TGCGCCAGCAGTCAATTGACTAGCGGGAGCTCCTACGAGCAGTACTTC
TRBV11-2	TRBJ1-3	-	-	CASSLEGIRGTGNTIYF	TGTGCCAGCAGCTTAGAGGGGATAAGAGGGACTGGAAACACCATATATTTT
TRBV9	TRBJ2-1	-	once	CASSGMDSSYNEQFF	TGTGCCAGCAGCGGGATGGACAGTTCCTACAATGAGCAGTTCTTC
TRBV28	TRBJ1-5	-	-	CASSPSGPINQPQHF	TGTGCCAGCAGCCCCTCTGGGCCTATCAATCAGCCCCAGCATTTT